This TCR beta chain was found in a study of blood T cell repertoires in COVID-19. The wider study: COVID-19 samples from acute and convalescent phases originated in the United States, Italy and Spain. The analysed material was cDNA or gDNA that came from T cells, B-cell-depleted T cells, or PBMCs.

Method: immunoSEQ multiplex PCR; TCRdb's copy keeps in-frame clones and lacks some. The table records 100,000 or so clones, about 92% of them present only once. The germline V gene has CDR1 LGHDT and CDR2 YNNKEL (reference sequence). CDR3 length equals 18 residues. J lost 0 bases, V lost 4 bases, and 12 bases had no gene match. The receptor was derived from a middle-aged man with active COVID-19. The chain combines TRBV3-1 (or the pseudogene TRBV3-2) with TRBJ2-5; 9 nucleotides match TRBD2. The sequenced sample was peripheral blood. This CDR3 is CASSLWGGRAAHQETQYF. In DNA form, the CDR3 reads TGTGCCAGCAGCCTTTGGGGCGGGAGGGCCGCTCACCAAGAGACCCAGTACTTC.